A selection of T cell receptor beta chains follows, all from one sample in a study of spatial heterogeneity in lung cancer. TCRdb independently ran MiXCR on the 5' RACE reads; one entry per CDR3 protein. The sample gives about 38,000 distinct CDR3 sequences, over 6.5% of which show up once; 9.4% is in the top ten. Sequenced material: PBMCs, taken at follow-up. The receptors were gathered from a male donor with early-stage non-small cell lung cancer. Each CDR3 is given with its conserved first and last residue. D genes are given only for firm matches. Clone size appears in some rows only: once, few, many, or a class for an expanded clone.

J gene: TRBJ1-5; D gene: .; V gene: TRBV7-8; clone size: many; CDR3 protein: CASSMQSNQPQHF; CDR3 DNA: TGTGCCAGCAGCATGCAGAGCAATCAGCCCCAGCATTTT
J gene: TRBJ2-3; D gene: TRBD2; V gene: TRBV12-3/TRBV12-4; clone size: many; CDR3 protein: CASRDRGASGDTQYF; CDR3 DNA: TGTGCCAGCAGAGACCGCGGGGCTAGCGGAGATACGCAGTATTTT
J gene: TRBJ2-3; D gene: TRBD2; V gene: TRBV27; clone size: few; CDR3 protein: CASRRGGRADTQYF; CDR3 DNA: TGTGCCAGCAGGCGGGGGGGCAGGGCAGATACGCAGTATTTT
J gene: TRBJ2-1; D gene: .; V gene: TRBV4-2; clone size: many; CDR3 protein: CASSQEGWNNEQFF; CDR3 DNA: TGTGCCAGCAGCCAAGAAGGCTGGAACAATGAGCAGTTCTTC
J gene: TRBJ2-7; D gene: TRBD1; V gene: TRBV12-3/TRBV12-4; clone size: many; CDR3 protein: CASSGDSGYEQYF; CDR3 DNA: TGTGCCAGCAGTGGGGACAGTGGCTACGAGCAGTACTTC
J gene: TRBJ1-2; D gene: .; V gene: TRBV6-5; clone size: many; CDR3 protein: CASGRGPGYGYTF; CDR3 DNA: TGTGCCAGCGGACGGGGACCTGGCTATGGCTACACCTTC
J gene: TRBJ2-1; D gene: TRBD2; V gene: TRBV9; clone size: many; CDR3 protein: CASSGGYNEQFF; CDR3 DNA: TGTGCCAGTAGCGGGGGGTACAATGAGCAGTTCTTC
J gene: TRBJ2-2; D gene: .; V gene: TRBV29-1; clone size: many; CDR3 protein: CSATEGGSAGELFF; CDR3 DNA: TGCAGCGCTACGGAGGGGGGATCAGCCGGGGAGCTGTTTTTT
J gene: TRBJ2-7; D gene: TRBD2; V gene: TRBV11-1; clone size: many; CDR3 protein: CASSLTSGGPPPYEQYF; CDR3 DNA: TGTGCCAGCAGCCTGACTAGCGGGGGACCTCCTCCCTACGAGCAGTACTTC
J gene: TRBJ2-5; D gene: .; V gene: TRBV7-3; clone size: many; CDR3 protein: CASSQGPDETQYF; CDR3 DNA: TGTGCCAGCAGCCAAGGGCCTGACGAGACCCAGTACTTC
J gene: TRBJ2-1; D gene: TRBD1; V gene: TRBV12-3/TRBV12-4; clone size: many; CDR3 protein: CASRPRTETGEQFF; CDR3 DNA: TGTGCCAGCCGACCCCGGACGGAGACAGGGGAGCAGTTCTTC
J gene: TRBJ2-5; D gene: .; V gene: TRBV5-1; clone size: many; CDR3 protein: CASRDDQETQYF; CDR3 DNA: TGCGCCAGCCGAGACGACCAAGAGACCCAGTACTTC
J gene: TRBJ1-2; D gene: .; V gene: TRBV7-9; clone size: many; CDR3 protein: CASSLADPSPTF; CDR3 DNA: TGTGCCAGCAGCTTAGCGGACCCGAGCCCCACCTTC
J gene: TRBJ1-1; D gene: .; V gene: TRBV18; clone size: .; CDR3 protein: CASSPPREDTEAFF; CDR3 DNA: TGTGCCAGCTCACCACCGCGGGAAGACACTGAAGCTTTCTTT
J gene: TRBJ1-2; D gene: TRBD1; V gene: TRBV6-5; clone size: many; CDR3 protein: CASRPGQALGYTF; CDR3 DNA: TGTGCCAGCAGACCAGGACAGGCCTTGGGCTACACCTTC
J gene: TRBJ2-5; D gene: .; V gene: TRBV7-2; clone size: many; CDR3 protein: CASGVWTGYQETQYF; CDR3 DNA: TGTGCCAGCGGGGTATGGACGGGGTACCAAGAGACCCAGTACTTC
J gene: TRBJ2-5; D gene: .; V gene: TRBV7-9; clone size: many; CDR3 protein: CASSLSTGPETQYF; CDR3 DNA: TGTGCCAGCAGCTTATCTACAGGCCCAGAGACCCAGTACTTC
J gene: TRBJ1-5; D gene: .; V gene: TRBV13; clone size: many; CDR3 protein: CASSLGLISDSGNQPQHF; CDR3 DNA: TGTGCCAGCAGCTTAGGCCTTATTTCAGACAGCGGCAATCAGCCCCAGCATTTT
J gene: TRBJ2-7; D gene: TRBD2; V gene: TRBV7-6; clone size: many; CDR3 protein: CASSLERGVSYEQYF; CDR3 DNA: TGTGCCAGCAGCTTAGAGCGGGGGGTCTCCTACGAGCAGTACTTC
J gene: TRBJ2-7; D gene: .; V gene: TRBV3-1; clone size: many; CDR3 protein: CASSQDWSAPGLNEQYF; CDR3 DNA: TGTGCCAGCAGCCAAGACTGGTCTGCGCCGGGGCTTAACGAGCAGTACTTC